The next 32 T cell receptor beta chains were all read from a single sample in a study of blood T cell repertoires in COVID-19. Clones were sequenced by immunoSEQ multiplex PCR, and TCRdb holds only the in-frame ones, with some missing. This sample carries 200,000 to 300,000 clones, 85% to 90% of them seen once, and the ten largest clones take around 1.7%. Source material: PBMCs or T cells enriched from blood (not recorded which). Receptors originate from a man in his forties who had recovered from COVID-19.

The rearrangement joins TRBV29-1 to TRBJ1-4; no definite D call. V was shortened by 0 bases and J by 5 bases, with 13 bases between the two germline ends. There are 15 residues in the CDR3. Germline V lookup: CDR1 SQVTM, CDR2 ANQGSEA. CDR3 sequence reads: CSVEDPSGINEKLFF. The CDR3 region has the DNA TGCAGCGTTGAAGATCCGTCAGGAATAAATGAAAAACTGTTTTTT.

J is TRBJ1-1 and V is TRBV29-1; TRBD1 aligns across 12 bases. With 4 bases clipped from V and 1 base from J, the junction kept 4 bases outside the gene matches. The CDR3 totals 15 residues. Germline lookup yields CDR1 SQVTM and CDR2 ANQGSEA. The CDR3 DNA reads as TGCAGCGTTGGGGACAGGGGGCGCCGGAACACTGAAGCTTTCTTT. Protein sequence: CSVGDRGRRNTEAFF.

The CDR3, as DNA: TGTGCCACTGGGGGGGAGACCCAAGAGACCCAGTACTTC. Translation: CATGGETQETQYF. The chain has TRBV19 and TRBJ2-5; 7 nucleotides line up with TRBD2. From germline, CDR1 is LNHDA and CDR2 SQIVND (reference sequence). Trimming took 10 bases from V and 1 from J; bases not matched to a gene: 6. The CDR3 has 13 residues.

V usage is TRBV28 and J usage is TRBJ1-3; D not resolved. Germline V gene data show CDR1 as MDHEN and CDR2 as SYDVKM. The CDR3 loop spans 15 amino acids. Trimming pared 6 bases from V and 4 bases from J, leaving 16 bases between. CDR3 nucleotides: TGTGCCAGCAGCCTCCCCGGGGTGACGGGAAACACCATATATTTT. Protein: CASSLPGVTGNTIYF.

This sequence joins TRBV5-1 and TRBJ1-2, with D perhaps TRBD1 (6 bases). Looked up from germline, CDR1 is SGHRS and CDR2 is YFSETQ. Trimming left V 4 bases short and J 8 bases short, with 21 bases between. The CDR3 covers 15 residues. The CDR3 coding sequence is TGCGCCAGCAGCGAATTACAGGGAGGGGAGGGCGGCTACACCTTC. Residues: CASSELQGGEGGYTF.

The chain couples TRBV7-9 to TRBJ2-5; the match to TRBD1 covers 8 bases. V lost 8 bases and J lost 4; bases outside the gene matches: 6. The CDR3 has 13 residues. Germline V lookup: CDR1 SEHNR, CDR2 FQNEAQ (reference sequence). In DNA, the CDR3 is TGTGCCAGCTCGACAGGGGCGGGAGAGACCCAGTACTTC. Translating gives CASSTGAGETQYF.

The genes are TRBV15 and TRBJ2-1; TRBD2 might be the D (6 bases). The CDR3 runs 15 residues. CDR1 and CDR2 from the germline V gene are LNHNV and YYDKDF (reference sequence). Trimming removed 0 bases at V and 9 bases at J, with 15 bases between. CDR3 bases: TGTGCCACCAGCAGAGAACTAGCCGCTTCTGGTGAGCAGTTCTTC. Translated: CATSRELAASGEQFF.

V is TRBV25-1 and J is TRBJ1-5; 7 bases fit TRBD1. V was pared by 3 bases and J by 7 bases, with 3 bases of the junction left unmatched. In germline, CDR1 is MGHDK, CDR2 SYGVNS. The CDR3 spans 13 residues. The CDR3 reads CASSDYRGQPQHF. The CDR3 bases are TGTGCCAGCAGTGATTACAGGGGCCAGCCCCAGCATTTT. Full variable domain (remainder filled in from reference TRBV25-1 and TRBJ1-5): EADIYQTPRYLVIGTGKKITLECSQTMGHDKMYWYQQDPGMELHLIHYSYGVNSTEKGDLSSESTVSRIRTEHFPLTLESARPSHTSQYLCASSDYRGQPQHFGDGTRLSIL.

The CDR3: CASSLVGTSVYNEQFF. CDR3 DNA sequence: TGTGCCAGCAGCTTAGTTGGGACTAGCGTCTACAATGAGCAGTTCTTC. The rearrangement links TRBV7-8 to TRBJ2-1, with TRBD2 matching 10 bases. The CDR3 is 16 amino acids. Germline CDR1 is SGHVS and CDR2 is FQNEAQ. V shed 1 base, J shed 3 bases, and the junction held 3 bases outside the gene matches.

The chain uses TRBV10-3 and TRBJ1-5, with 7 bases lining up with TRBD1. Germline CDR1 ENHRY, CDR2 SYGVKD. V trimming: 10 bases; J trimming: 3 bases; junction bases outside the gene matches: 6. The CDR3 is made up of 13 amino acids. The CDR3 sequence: CATATGLNQPQHF. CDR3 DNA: TGTGCCACGGCGACAGGGCTCAATCAGCCCCAGCATTTT.

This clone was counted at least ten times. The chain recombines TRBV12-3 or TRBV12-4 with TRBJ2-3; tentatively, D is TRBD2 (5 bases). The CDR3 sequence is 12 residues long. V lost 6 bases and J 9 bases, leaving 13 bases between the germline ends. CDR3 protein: CASREGSGTQYF. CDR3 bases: TGTGCCAGCAGGGAAGGGAGTGGAACGCAGTATTTT.

This CDR3 is CASKGEQGVTEAFF. The CDR3 nucleotides are TGCGCCAGCAAAGGCGAACAGGGGGTCACTGAAGCTTTCTTT. This chain links TRBV4-1 with TRBJ1-1, with TRBD1 matching over 8 bases. V shed 7 bases and J 4 bases; nucleotides not matched to a gene: 8. Germline CDR1 reads MGHRA; CDR2 reads YSYEKL. The CDR3 consists of 14 residues.

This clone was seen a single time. For the CDR3, the DNA is TGTGCCCCGCCGGGGGACTCTGGAAACACCATATATTTT. This translates into CAPPGDSGNTIYF. The V and J genes are TRBV24-1 and TRBJ1-3, with D maybe TRBD1 (5 bases). The CDR3 has 13 residues. Trimming stripped 12 bases from V and 0 bases from J, with 11 bases between. Per germline, CDR1 KGHDR and CDR2 SFDVKD.

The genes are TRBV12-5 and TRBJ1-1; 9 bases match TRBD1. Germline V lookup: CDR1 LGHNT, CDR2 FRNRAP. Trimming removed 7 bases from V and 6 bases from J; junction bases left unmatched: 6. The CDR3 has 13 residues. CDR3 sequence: CASALQGAPEAFF. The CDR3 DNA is TGTGCTAGTGCCTTACAGGGGGCCCCTGAAGCTTTCTTT.

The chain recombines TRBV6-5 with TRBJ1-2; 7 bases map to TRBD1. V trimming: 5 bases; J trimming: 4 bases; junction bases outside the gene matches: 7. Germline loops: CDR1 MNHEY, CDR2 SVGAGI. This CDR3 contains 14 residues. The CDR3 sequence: CASSPGQAVYGYTF. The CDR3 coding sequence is TGTGCCAGCAGTCCTGGACAGGCGGTCTATGGCTACACCTTC.

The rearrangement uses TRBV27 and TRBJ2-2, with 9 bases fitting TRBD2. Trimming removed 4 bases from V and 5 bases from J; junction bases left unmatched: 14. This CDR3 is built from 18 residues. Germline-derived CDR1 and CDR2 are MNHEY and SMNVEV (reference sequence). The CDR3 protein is CASSSALRSGSITGELFF. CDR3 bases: TGTGCCAGCAGTTCCGCCCTCCGTAGCGGGAGTATTACCGGGGAGCTGTTTTTT.

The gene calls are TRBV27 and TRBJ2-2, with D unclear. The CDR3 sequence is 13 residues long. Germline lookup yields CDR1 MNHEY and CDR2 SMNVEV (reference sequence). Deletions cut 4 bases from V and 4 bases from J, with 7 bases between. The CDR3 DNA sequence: TGTGCCAGCAGTTCAAGGAGCACCGGGGAGCTGTTTTTT. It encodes CASSSRSTGELFF.

CDR3 in amino acids: CASSLRVGELFF. DNA of the CDR3: TGTGCCAGTAGTCTGAGGGTCGGGGAGCTGTTTTTT. This rearrangement joins TRBV19 to TRBJ2-2; D is perhaps TRBD2 (5 bases). V dropped 5 bases and J dropped 7 bases, with 8 bases sitting between them. The CDR3 runs 12 residues. Germline values: CDR1 LNHDA, CDR2 SQIVND (reference sequence).

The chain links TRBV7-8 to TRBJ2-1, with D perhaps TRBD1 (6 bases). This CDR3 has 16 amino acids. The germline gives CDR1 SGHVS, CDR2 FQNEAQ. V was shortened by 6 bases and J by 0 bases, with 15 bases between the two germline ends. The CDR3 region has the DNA TGTGCCAGCAGAGGTTGGTCGACAGGCTCCTACAATGAGCAGTTCTTC. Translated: CASRGWSTGSYNEQFF.

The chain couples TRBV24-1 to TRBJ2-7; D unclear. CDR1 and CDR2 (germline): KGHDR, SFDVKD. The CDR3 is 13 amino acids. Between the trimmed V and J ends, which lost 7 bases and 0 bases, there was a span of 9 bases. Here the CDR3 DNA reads TGTGCCACCAGGCCTAGAGCCTCCTACGAGCAGTACTTC. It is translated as CATRPRASYEQYF.

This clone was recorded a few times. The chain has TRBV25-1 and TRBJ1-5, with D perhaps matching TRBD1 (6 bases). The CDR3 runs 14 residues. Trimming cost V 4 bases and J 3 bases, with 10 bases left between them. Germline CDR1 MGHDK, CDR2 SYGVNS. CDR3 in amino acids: CASSAGQSNQPQHF. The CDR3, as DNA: TGTGCCAGCAGTGCCGGACAGTCCAATCAGCCCCAGCATTTT.

The CDR3 sequence: CASSLETVLNYGYTF. As DNA, the CDR3 is TGTGCCAGCAGCTTAGAAACAGTACTTAACTATGGCTACACCTTC. The chain uses TRBV11-2 and TRBJ1-2; D unresolved. Trimming left V 0 bases short and J 1 base short, with 9 bases between. The CDR3 covers 15 residues. Germline V gene sequence: CDR1 SGHAT, CDR2 FQNNGV.

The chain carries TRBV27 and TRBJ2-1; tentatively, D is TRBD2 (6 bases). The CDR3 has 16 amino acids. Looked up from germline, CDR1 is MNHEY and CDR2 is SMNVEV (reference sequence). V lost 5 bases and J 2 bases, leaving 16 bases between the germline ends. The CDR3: CASSAIGGLAYNEQFF. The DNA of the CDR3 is TGTGCCAGCAGTGCAATCGGGGGACTGGCCTACAATGAGCAGTTCTTC.

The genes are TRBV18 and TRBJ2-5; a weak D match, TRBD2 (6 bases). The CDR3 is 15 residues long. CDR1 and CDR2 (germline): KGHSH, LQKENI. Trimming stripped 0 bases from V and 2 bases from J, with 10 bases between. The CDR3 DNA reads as TGTGCCAGCTCACCACCGCTAGGACTACAAGAGACCCAGTACTTC. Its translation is CASSPPLGLQETQYF.

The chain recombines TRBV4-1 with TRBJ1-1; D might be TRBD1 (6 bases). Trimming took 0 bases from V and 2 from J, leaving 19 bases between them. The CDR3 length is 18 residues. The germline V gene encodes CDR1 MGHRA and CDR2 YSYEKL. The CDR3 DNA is TGCGCCAGCAGCCAAGAAGTATGGGGGCGACGAGAAAACACTGAAGCTTTCTTT. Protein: CASSQEVWGRRENTEAFF.

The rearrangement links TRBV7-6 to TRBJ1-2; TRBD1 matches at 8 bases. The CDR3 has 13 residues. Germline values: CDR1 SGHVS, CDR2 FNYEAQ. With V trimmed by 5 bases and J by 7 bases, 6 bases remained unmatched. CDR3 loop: CASSPDREGGYTF. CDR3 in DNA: TGTGCCAGCAGCCCGGACAGGGAGGGTGGCTACACCTTC. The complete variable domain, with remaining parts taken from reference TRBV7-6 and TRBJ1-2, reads GAGVSQSPRYKVTKRGQDVALRCDPISGHVSLYWYRQALGQGPEFLTYFNYEAQQDKSGLPNDRFSAERPEGSISTLTIQRTEQRDSAMYRCASSPDREGGYTFGSGTRLTVV.

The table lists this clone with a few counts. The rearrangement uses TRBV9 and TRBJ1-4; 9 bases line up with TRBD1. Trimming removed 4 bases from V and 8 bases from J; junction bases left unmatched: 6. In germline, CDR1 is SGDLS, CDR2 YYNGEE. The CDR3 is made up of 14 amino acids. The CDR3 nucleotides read TGTGCCAGCAGCCCGAGACAGGGGGGAGAAAAACTGTTTTTT. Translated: CASSPRQGGEKLFF.

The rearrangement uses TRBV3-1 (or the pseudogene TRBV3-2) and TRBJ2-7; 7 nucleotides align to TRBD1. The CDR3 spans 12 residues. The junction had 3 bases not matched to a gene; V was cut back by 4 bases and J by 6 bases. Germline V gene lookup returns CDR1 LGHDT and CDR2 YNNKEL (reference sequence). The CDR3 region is CASSLTGAEQYF. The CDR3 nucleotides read TGTGCCAGCAGCCTTACAGGGGCCGAGCAGTACTTC.

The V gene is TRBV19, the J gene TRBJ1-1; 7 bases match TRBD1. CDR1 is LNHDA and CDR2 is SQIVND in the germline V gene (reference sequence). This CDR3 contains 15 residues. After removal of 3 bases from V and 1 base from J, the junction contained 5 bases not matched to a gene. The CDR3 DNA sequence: TGTGCCAGTAGTATTTGGGGACAGACGAACACTGAAGCTTTCTTT. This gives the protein CASSIWGQTNTEAFF.

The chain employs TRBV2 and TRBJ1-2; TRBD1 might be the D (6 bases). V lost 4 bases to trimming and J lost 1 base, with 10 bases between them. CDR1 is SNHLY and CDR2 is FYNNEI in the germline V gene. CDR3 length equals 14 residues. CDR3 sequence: CASSALQGNYGYTF. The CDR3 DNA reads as TGTGCCAGCAGTGCGTTACAGGGTAACTATGGCTACACCTTC.

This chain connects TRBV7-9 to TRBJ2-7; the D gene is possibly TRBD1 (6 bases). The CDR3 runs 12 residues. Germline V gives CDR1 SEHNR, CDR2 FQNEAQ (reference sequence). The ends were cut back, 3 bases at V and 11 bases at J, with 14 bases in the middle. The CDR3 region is CASSLAGQSEYF. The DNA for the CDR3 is TGTGCCAGCAGCTTGGCCGGACAGTCAGAGTACTTC.

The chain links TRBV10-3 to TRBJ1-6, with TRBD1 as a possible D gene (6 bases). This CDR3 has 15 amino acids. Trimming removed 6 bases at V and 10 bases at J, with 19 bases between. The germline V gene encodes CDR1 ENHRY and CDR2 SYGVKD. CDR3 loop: CAISGSGGGGSPLHF. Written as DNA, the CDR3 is TGTGCCATCAGCGGAAGTGGGGGGGGCGGATCACCCCTCCACTTT.